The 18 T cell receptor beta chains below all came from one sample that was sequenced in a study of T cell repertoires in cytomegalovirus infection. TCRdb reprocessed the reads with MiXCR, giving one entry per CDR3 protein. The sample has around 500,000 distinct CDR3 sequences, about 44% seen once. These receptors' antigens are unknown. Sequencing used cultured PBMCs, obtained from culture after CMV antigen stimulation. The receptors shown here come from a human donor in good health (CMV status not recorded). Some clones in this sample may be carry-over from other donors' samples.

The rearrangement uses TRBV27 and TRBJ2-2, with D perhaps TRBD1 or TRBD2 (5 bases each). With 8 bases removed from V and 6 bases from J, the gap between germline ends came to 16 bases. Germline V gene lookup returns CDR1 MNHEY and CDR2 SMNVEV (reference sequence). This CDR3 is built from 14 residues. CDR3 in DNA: TGTGCCAGCGCCTTTTTCGGGGCCGCCGGGGAGCTGTTTTTT. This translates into CASAFFGAAGELFF.

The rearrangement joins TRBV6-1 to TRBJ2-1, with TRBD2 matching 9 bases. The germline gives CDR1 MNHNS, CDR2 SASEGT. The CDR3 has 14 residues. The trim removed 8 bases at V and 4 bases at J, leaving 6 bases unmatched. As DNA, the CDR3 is TGTGCCAGCGCCGGACTAGCGAGTTACAATGAGCAGTTCTTC. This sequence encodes CASAGLASYNEQFF.

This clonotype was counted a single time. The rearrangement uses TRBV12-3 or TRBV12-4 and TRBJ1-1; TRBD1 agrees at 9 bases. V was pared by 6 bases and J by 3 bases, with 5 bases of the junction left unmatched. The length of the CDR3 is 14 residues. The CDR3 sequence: CASSRQGEYTEAFF. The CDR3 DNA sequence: TGTGCCAGCAGCCGACAGGGGGAATACACTGAAGCTTTCTTT.

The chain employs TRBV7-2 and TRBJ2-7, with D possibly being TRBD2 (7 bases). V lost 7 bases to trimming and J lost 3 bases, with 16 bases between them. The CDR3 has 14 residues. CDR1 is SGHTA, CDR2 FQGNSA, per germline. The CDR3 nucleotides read TGTGCCAGCACCCAAGGGGGGGGAGGCTACGAGCAGTACTTC. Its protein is CASTQGGGGYEQYF.

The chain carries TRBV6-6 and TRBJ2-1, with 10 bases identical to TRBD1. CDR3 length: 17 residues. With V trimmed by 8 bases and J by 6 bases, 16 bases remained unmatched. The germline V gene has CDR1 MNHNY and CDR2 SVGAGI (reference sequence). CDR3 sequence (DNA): TGTGCCAGCTCGGGACAGGGGAACTACAGCGGAATCAATGAGCAGTTCTTC. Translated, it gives CASSGQGNYSGINEQFF.

The CDR3 sequence is CASSGTGVNTGELFF. CDR3 sequence (DNA): TGTGCCAGCAGCGGGACAGGGGTGAACACCGGGGAGCTGTTTTTT. This sequence joins TRBV2 and TRBJ2-2, with 10 nucleotides matching TRBD1. V shed 6 bases, J shed 1 base, and the junction held 2 bases outside the gene matches. Germline V gene sequence: CDR1 SNHLY, CDR2 FYNNEI. The CDR3 extends over 15 amino acids. Looking up the rest from reference TRBV2 and TRBJ2-2 gives the full variable domain: EPEVTQTPSHQVTQMGQEVILRCVPISNHLYFYWYRQILGQKVEFLVSFYNNEISEKSEIFDDQFSVERPDGSNFTLKIRSTKLEDSAMYFCASSGTGVNTGELFFGEGSRLTVL.

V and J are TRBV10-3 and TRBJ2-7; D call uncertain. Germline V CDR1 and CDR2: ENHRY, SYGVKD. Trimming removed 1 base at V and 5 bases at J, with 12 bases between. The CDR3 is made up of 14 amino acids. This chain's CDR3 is CAISELMVGNEQYF. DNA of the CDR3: TGTGCCATCAGTGAGTTAATGGTGGGCAACGAGCAGTACTTC.

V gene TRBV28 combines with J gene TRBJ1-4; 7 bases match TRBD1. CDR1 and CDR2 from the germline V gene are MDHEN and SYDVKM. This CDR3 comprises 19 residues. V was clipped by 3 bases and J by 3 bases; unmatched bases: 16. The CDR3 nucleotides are TGTGCCAGCAGTTTGCCTCCCGGACAGGCTAATGCCGCTAATGAAAAACTGTTTTTT. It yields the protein CASSLPPGQANAANEKLFF.

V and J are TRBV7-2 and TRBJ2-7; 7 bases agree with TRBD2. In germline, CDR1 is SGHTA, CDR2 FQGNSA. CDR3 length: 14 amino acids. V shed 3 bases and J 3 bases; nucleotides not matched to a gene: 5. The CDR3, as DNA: TGTGCCAGCAGCTTGGGCGGGAGCCTCTACGAGCAGTACTTC. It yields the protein CASSLGGSLYEQYF.

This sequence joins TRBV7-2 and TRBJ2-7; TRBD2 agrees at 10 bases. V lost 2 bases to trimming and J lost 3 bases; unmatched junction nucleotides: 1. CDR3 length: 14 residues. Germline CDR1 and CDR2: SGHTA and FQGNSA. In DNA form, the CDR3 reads TGTGCCAGCAGCTTAACTAGCGGGGACTACGAGCAGTACTTC. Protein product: CASSLTSGDYEQYF.

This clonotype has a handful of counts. The CDR3 sequence is CASSLDGTSGEGYF. The CDR3 nucleotides are TGTGCCAGCAGCTTAGACGGGACTAGCGGGGAAGGGTACTTC. This chain connects TRBV7-8 to TRBJ2-7, with TRBD2 identical over 13 bases. The CDR3 has 14 residues. J was trimmed by 12 bases and V by 1 base; bases with no gene match: 6. Germline CDR1 is SGHVS and CDR2 is FQNEAQ.

The CDR3 bases are TGTGCCAGCGGATCGGCGAAGACCCAGTACTTC. Residues: CASGSAKTQYF. The chain carries TRBV11-2 and TRBJ2-5; D remains ambiguous. With 8 bases removed from V and 6 bases from J, the gap between germline ends came to 10 bases. The CDR3 extends over 11 amino acids. Germline V CDR1 and CDR2: SGHAT, FQNNGV.

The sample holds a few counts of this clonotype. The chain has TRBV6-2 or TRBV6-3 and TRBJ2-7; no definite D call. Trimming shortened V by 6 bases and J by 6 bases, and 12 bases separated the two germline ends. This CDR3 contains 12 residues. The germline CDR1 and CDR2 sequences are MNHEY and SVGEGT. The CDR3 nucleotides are TGTGCCAGCAGAGGTGAGGTGGGCGAGCAGTACTTC. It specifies CASRGEVGEQYF.

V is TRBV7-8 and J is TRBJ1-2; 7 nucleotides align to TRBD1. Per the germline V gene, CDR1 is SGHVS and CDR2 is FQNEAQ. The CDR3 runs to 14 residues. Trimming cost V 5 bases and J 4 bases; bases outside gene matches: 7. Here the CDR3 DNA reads TGTGCCAGCAGCCCCCGACAGGGAGGCTATGGCTACACCTTC. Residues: CASSPRQGGYGYTF.

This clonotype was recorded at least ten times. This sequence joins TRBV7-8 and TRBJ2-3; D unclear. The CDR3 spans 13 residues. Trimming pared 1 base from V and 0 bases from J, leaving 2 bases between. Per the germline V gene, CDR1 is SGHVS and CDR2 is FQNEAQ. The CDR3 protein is CASSLVSTDTQYF. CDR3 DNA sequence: TGTGCCAGCAGCTTAGTGAGCACAGATACGCAGTATTTT. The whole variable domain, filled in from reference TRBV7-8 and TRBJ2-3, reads GAGVSQSPRYKVAKRGQDVALRCDPISGHVSLFWYQQALGQGPEFLTYFQNEAQLDKSGLPSDRFFAERPEGSVSTLKIQRTQQEDSAVYLCASSLVSTDTQYFGPGTRLTVL.

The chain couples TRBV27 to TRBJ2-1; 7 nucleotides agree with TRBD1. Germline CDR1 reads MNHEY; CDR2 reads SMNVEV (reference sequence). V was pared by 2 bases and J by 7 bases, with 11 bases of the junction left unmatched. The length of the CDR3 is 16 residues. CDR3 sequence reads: CASSLPADRTRNEQFF. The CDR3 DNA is TGTGCCAGCAGTTTACCAGCGGACAGGACTCGTAATGAGCAGTTCTTC.

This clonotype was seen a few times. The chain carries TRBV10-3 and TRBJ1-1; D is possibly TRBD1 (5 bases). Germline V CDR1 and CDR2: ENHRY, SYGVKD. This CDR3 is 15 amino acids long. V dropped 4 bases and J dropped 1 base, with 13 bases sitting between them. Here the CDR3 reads CAISGGVTENTEAFF. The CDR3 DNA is TGTGCCATCAGTGGGGGGGTGACCGAGAACACTGAAGCTTTCTTT.

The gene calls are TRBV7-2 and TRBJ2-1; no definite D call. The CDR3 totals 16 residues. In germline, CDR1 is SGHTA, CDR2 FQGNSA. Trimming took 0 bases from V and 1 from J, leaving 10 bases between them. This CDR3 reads CASSLAPDRSYNEQFF. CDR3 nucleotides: TGTGCCAGCAGCTTAGCACCCGATAGGTCCTACAATGAGCAGTTCTTC.